This T cell receptor (beta chain) was sequenced in a study of T-cell memory formation after mild COVID-19. There are a few counts of this clonotype. Its antigen is not known. Trimming cost V 5 bases and J 2 bases, with 8 bases left between them. The CDR3 loop spans 14 amino acids. The germline CDR1 and CDR2 sequences are KGHDR and SFDVKD. Study results and caveats: CD8+ contracting clones occupied EMRA, while CD4+ ones occupied mainly CM and EM.

MiXCR was run by TCRdb on the 5' RACE reads, yielding one entry per CDR3 protein. The sample consists of under 650,000 distinct CDR3 sequences, approximately 19% of them appearing once. This clonotype originated in an adult woman who had mild COVID-19 (a few samples of this study predate the infection). Cell type and time point are not known. Sequenced input: PBMCs or a T cell subset sorted from them (not recorded which). The gene calls are TRBV24-1 and TRBJ2-2, with no clear D. As DNA, the CDR3 is TGTGCCACCAGTGGATTGGGAAACACCGGGGAGCTGTTTTTT. It specifies CATSGLGNTGELFF.